A single sample is the source of the 4 T cell receptor beta chains below, sequenced in a study of T cell responses to AZD1222 COVID-19 vaccine. Produced via immunoSEQ multiplex PCR; TCRdb's table is partial and in-frame only. The sample lists about 100,000 clones, around 92% occurring once. The material sequenced was peripheral blood, taken 28 days after the second AZD1222 dose. Source of these receptors: an adult who received the AZD1222 COVID-19 vaccine.

The V gene is TRBV6-6, the J gene TRBJ2-1, with 7 bases identical to TRBD2. In germline, CDR1 is MNHNY, CDR2 SVGAGI (reference sequence). The junction had 9 bases not matched to a gene; V was cut back by 6 bases and J by 10 bases. There are 13 residues in the CDR3. The CDR3 nucleotides are TGTGCCAGCAGATACGACGGGGAGGGGGAGCAGTTCTTC. Its protein is CASRYDGEGEQFF.

This clone was seen once. The genes are TRBV30 and TRBJ1-5; D call uncertain. Germline V lookup: CDR1 GTSNPN, CDR2 SVGIG (reference sequence). The V gene lost 0 bases and the J gene lost 1 base, with 13 bases spanning the gap. This CDR3 contains 16 residues. The CDR3 nucleotides read TGTGCCTGGAGTGTACTTGGGGTTTCAAGCAATCAGCCCCAGCATTTT. It translates to CAWSVLGVSSNQPQHF.

The chain's CDR3 is CASSLPKTGGRRSYNEQFF. The CDR3, as DNA: TGCGCCAGCAGCTTGCCGAAGACAGGGGGCCGACGCTCCTACAATGAGCAGTTCTTC. The rearrangement links TRBV5-1 to TRBJ2-1; 10 bases map to TRBD1. Per germline, CDR1 SGHRS and CDR2 YFSETQ. J was trimmed by 0 bases and V by 1 base; bases with no gene match: 10. There are 19 residues in the CDR3.

For the CDR3, the DNA is TGTGCCAGCTCACCACCGGGACAGGGTTGGGAAAAACTGTTTTTT. Encoded protein: CASSPPGQGWEKLFF. This chain uses TRBV18 with TRBJ1-4, with TRBD1 matching 9 bases. Germline V CDR1 and CDR2: KGHSH, LQKENI. The CDR3 has 15 amino acids. V was clipped by 0 bases and J by 8 bases; unmatched bases: 4. The variable domain in full, with the rest retrieved from reference TRBV18 and TRBJ1-4, is NAGVMQNPRHLVRRRGQEARLRCSPMKGHSHVYWYRQLPEEGLKFMVYLQKENIIDESGMPKERFSAEFPKEGPSILRIQQVVRGDSAAYFCASSPPGQGWEKLFFGSGTQLSVL.